This passage covers 21 T cell receptor beta chains from one sample sequenced in a study of blood T cell repertoires in COVID-19. Generated by immunoSEQ multiplex PCR, the TCRdb table keeps only in-frame clones and is missing some. The sample records 150,000 or so clones, more than 75% being singletons. Sequencing was performed on PBMCs or T cells enriched from blood (not recorded which). These TCRs come from a woman aged 45 to 65 who had recovered from COVID-19.

The chain carries TRBV5-4 and TRBJ1-6; 8 bases match TRBD1. Losses at the gene ends were 3 bases for V and 9 bases for J; bases not matched to a gene: 5. The CDR3 has 14 amino acids. Germline V CDR1 and CDR2: SGHNT, YYREEE (reference sequence). CDR3 loop: CASSSGTGSSPLHF. The CDR3 DNA reads as TGTGCCAGCAGCTCCGGGACAGGAAGTTCACCCCTCCACTTT.

The chain links TRBV28 to TRBJ2-7; tentative D call: TRBD2 (6 bases). V was clipped by 3 bases and J by 1 base, with 13 bases between them. The CDR3 spans 15 residues. In germline, CDR1 is MDHEN, CDR2 SYDVKM. The CDR3 reads CASSLRGARSYEQYF. Written as DNA, the CDR3 is TGTGCCAGCAGTTTGCGGGGAGCCAGGTCCTACGAGCAGTACTTC. Looking up the rest from reference TRBV28 and TRBJ2-7 gives the full variable domain: DVKVTQSSRYLVKRTGEKVFLECVQDMDHENMFWYRQDPGLGLRLIYFSYDVKMKEKGDIPEGYSVSREKKERFSLILESASTNQTSMYLCASSLRGARSYEQYFGPGTRLTVT.

The chain recombines TRBV28 with TRBJ1-6; tentatively, D is TRBD1 (5 bases). With 1 base removed from V and 0 bases from J, the gap between germline ends came to 19 bases. Looked up from germline, CDR1 is MDHEN and CDR2 is SYDVKM. There are 20 residues in the CDR3. The CDR3 loop reads CASSLFVPGGLSSYNSPLHF. For the CDR3, the DNA is TGTGCCAGCAGTTTATTCGTACCGGGGGGACTCAGCTCCTATAATTCACCCCTCCACTTT.

The chain recombines TRBV7-2 with TRBJ2-7; D not certain. Germline loops: CDR1 SGHTA, CDR2 FQGNSA. CDR3 length: 14 residues. The V end was cut by 1 base, the J end by 0 bases, with 7 bases between. CDR3 coding DNA: TGTGCCAGCAGCTTAGATCCGAGCTCCTACGAGCAGTACTTC. Amino acids: CASSLDPSSYEQYF.

About this clone itself: In the same sample, other DNA sequences code for this CDR3. The rearrangement links TRBV30 to TRBJ1-3, with D possibly TRBD1 on 5 matching bases. Trimming left V 3 bases short and J 0 bases short, with 12 bases between. There are 15 residues in the CDR3. CDR1 GTSNPN and CDR2 SVGIG come from the germline V gene (reference sequence). CDR3 residues: CAWSRDSGSGNTIYF. In DNA, the CDR3 is TGTGCCTGGAGCCGGGACTCCGGCTCTGGAAACACCATATATTTT.

J is TRBJ2-1 and V is TRBV5-1; D is perhaps TRBD2 (7 bases). Trimming took 3 bases from V and 4 from J, leaving 26 bases between them. CDR1 and CDR2 from the germline V gene are SGHRS and YFSETQ. The CDR3 has 19 residues. The CDR3 sequence: CASSSLGGRIGTYYNEQFF. The DNA for the CDR3 is TGCGCCAGCAGCTCCCTGGGGGGGCGGATTGGGACGTATTACAATGAGCAGTTCTTC.

The J gene is TRBJ1-2, the V gene TRBV7-2; D is possibly TRBD1 (6 bases). Germline V CDR1 and CDR2: SGHTA, FQGNSA. The CDR3 runs 15 residues. Trimming removed 5 bases at V and 7 bases at J, with 20 bases between. The CDR3 sequence is CASSPTTGIRSGYTF. CDR3 sequence (DNA): TGTGCCAGCAGCCCTACGACAGGTATTAGGAGTGGCTACACCTTC.

The J gene is TRBJ1-2, the V gene TRBV7-2; no firm D call. V gave up 5 bases and J gave up 0 bases, with 7 bases separating them. The CDR3 is made up of 13 amino acids. Germline CDR1 reads SGHTA; CDR2 reads FQGNSA. The CDR3 nucleotides are TGTGCCAGCAGCCGCGGATCTAACTATGGCTACACCTTC. It encodes CASSRGSNYGYTF.

V gene TRBV21-1 combines with J gene TRBJ1-6; the DNA was not used to check the table's D call, TRBD1. TRBV21-1 is a pseudogene. The CDR3 consists of 18 residues. For the CDR3, the DNA is TGTGCCAGCAGCAAAAACGGGGGACAGAGCTCCTATAATTCACCCCTCCACTTT. This encodes CASSKNGGQSSYNSPLHF.

The V gene is TRBV4-1, the J gene TRBJ2-5; D possibly corresponds to TRBD2 (5 bases). CDR1 MGHRA and CDR2 YSYEKL come from the germline V gene. This CDR3 is built from 15 residues. The germline V and J ends were trimmed by 0 bases and 0 bases, with 8 bases remaining between them. The CDR3 here is CASSQDTRDQETQYF. CDR3 nucleotides: TGCGCCAGCAGCCAAGATACTAGAGACCAAGAGACCCAGTACTTC.

This chain links TRBV24-1 with TRBJ1-5, with 7 bases fitting TRBD1. V was clipped by 4 bases and J by 7 bases; unmatched bases: 6. This CDR3 comprises 14 residues. Looked up from germline, CDR1 is KGHDR and CDR2 is SFDVKD. In nucleotides, the CDR3 is TGTGCCACCAGTGAAGGAGGGGGCGCACAGCCCCAGCATTTT. Translation gives CATSEGGGAQPQHF.

This chain links TRBV4-1 with TRBJ1-4; 7 bases map to TRBD1. Losses at the gene ends were 1 base for V and 3 bases for J; bases not matched to a gene: 8. This CDR3 region has 17 residues. Germline V gene sequence: CDR1 MGHRA, CDR2 YSYEKL. DNA for the CDR3: TGCGCCAGCAGCCAAGGTATAGGGGGCTGGTCTAATGAAAAACTGTTTTTT. This encodes CASSQGIGGWSNEKLFF.

A few counts support this clone. V usage is TRBV19 and J usage is TRBJ1-2; 7 bases agree with TRBD1. The V segment lost 5 bases and the J segment 7 bases; nucleotides outside the gene matches: 7. The CDR3 length is 13 residues. The germline CDR1 and CDR2 sequences are LNHDA and SQIVND (reference sequence). The DNA of the CDR3 is TGTGCCAGTAGTTCAGGACAGGCCGGTGGCTACACCTTC. This codes for CASSSGQAGGYTF.

This clone turned up a few times. The gene calls are TRBV19 and TRBJ2-2; TRBD1 matches 8 bases. The CDR3 spans 16 residues. V shed 3 bases, J shed 3 bases, and the junction held 6 bases outside the gene matches. From germline, CDR1 is LNHDA and CDR2 SQIVND (reference sequence). In DNA form, the CDR3 reads TGTGCCAGTAGTATTGGGACAGGTCGGTACACCGGGGAGCTGTTTTTT. Its translation: CASSIGTGRYTGELFF.

The rearrangement joins TRBV3-1 (or the pseudogene TRBV3-2) to TRBJ2-4; D possibly corresponds to TRBD2 (7 bases). The CDR3 is made up of 17 amino acids. The V gene lost 1 base and the J gene lost 0 bases, with 13 bases spanning the gap. In germline, CDR1 is LGHDT, CDR2 YNNKEL (reference sequence). For the CDR3, the DNA is TGTGCCAGCAGCCAAGGAGGGGGAGGGGTAGCCAAAAACATTCAGTACTTC. Protein product: CASSQGGGGVAKNIQYF.

The rearrangement joins TRBV18 to TRBJ1-1; weak D call: TRBD1 (6 bases). Germline V gene lookup returns CDR1 KGHSH and CDR2 LQKENI. This CDR3 comprises 14 residues. V gave up 2 bases and J gave up 5 bases, with 12 bases separating them. The CDR3 protein is CASSPLRQVTEAFF. DNA for the CDR3: TGTGCCAGCTCACCATTACGACAGGTGACTGAAGCTTTCTTT.

This chain connects TRBV9 to TRBJ2-1; D might be TRBD2 (5 bases). CDR3 length equals 15 residues. Trimming pared 0 bases from V and 7 bases from J, leaving 14 bases between. Per germline, CDR1 SGDLS and CDR2 YYNGEE. The CDR3 region has the DNA TGTGCCAGCAGCGTAGGTGCGCTCTCGGGGAATGAGCAGTTCTTC. It yields the protein CASSVGALSGNEQFF.

V usage is TRBV27 and J usage is TRBJ1-2; a weak D match, TRBD1 (5 bases). Per germline, CDR1 MNHEY and CDR2 SMNVEV (reference sequence). V was cut by 3 bases and J by 1 base, with 18 bases left in between. The CDR3 loop spans 17 amino acids. The CDR3 region has the DNA TGTGCCAGCAGTTTGGCCGTCGGGGACTCCTTTAACTATGGCTACACCTTC. Translating gives CASSLAVGDSFNYGYTF.

This clone has only one observation. The chain links TRBV29-1 to TRBJ1-3; 7 bases agree with TRBD1. This CDR3 spans 14 amino acids. Trimming cost V 6 bases and J 0 bases; bases outside gene matches: 5. Per the germline V gene, CDR1 is SQVTM and CDR2 is ANQGSEA. In nucleotides, the CDR3 is TGCAGCGTGGCAGGGGGGAACTCTGGAAACACCATATATTTT. Protein sequence: CSVAGGNSGNTIYF.

V is TRBV3-1 (or the pseudogene TRBV3-2) and J is TRBJ2-5; the D gene is possibly TRBD2 (6 bases). V was trimmed by 8 bases and J by 3 bases, leaving 10 bases between them. The CDR3 length is 12 residues. Germline lookup yields CDR1 LGHDT and CDR2 YNNKEL (reference sequence). The CDR3 bases are TGTGCCAGCCGCGGGATTAAAGAGACCCAGTACTTC. It yields the protein CASRGIKETQYF.

This clone is a singleton in its sample. The rearrangement uses TRBV19 and TRBJ2-7; 7 bases align to TRBD1. The trim removed 7 bases at V and 5 bases at J, leaving 5 bases unmatched. Per the germline V gene, CDR1 is LNHDA and CDR2 is SQIVND (reference sequence). This CDR3 region has 12 residues. CDR3 protein: CASKRTGDEQYF. CDR3 nucleotide sequence: TGTGCCAGTAAAAGGACAGGAGACGAGCAGTACTTC.